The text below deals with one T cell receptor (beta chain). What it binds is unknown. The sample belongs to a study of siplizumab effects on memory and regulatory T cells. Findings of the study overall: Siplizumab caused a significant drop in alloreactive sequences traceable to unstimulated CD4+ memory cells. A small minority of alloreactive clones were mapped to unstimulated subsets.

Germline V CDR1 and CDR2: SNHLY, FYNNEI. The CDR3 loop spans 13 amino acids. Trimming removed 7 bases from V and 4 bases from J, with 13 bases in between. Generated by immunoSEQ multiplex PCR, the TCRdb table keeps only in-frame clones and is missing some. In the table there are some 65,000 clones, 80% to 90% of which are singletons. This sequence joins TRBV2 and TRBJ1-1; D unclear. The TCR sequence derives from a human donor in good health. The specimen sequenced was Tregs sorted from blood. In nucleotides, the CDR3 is TGTGCCAGCAATTGGGAAGGGCGCACTGAAGCTTTCTTT. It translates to CASNWEGRTEAFF.